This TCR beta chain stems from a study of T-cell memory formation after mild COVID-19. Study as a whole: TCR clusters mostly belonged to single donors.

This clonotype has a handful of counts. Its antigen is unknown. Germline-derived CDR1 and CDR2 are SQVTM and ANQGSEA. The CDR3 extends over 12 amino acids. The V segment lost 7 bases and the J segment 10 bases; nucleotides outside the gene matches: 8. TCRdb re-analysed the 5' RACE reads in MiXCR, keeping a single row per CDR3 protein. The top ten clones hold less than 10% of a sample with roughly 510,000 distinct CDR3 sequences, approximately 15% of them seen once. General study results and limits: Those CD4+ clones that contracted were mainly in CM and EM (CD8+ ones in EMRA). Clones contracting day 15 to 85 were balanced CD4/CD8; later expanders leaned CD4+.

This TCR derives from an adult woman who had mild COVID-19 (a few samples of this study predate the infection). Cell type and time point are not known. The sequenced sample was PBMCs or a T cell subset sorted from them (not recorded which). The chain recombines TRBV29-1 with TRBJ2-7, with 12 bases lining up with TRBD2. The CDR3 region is CSALTSGRVQYF. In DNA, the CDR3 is TGCAGCGCCTTGACTAGCGGGAGAGTTCAGTACTTC.